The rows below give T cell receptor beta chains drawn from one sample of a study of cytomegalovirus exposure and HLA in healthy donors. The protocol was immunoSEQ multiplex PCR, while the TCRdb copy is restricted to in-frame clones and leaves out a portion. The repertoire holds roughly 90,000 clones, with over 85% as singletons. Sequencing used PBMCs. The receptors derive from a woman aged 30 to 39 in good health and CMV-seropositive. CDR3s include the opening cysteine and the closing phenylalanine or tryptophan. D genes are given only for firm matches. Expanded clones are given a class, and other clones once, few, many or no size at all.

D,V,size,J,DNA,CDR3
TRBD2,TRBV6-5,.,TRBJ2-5,TGTGCCAGCAGTCCCGATGCGGGAGGACAAGAGACCCAGTACTTC,CASSPDAGGQETQYF
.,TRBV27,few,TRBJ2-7,TGTGCCAGCAGTCCGCAAACAGGGAGTCCCTACGAGCAGTACTTC,CASSPQTGSPYEQYF
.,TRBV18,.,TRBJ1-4,TGTGCCAGCTCACCACTAGGGTACGGGGTCGAAAAACTGTTTTTT,CASSPLGYGVEKLFF
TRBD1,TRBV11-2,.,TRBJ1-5,TGTGCCAGCAGCTTCGGGACAGGGTTTAATCAGCCCCAGCATTTT,CASSFGTGFNQPQHF
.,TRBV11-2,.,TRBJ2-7,TGTGCCAGCAGCCCTAGCTACGAGCAGTACTTC,CASSPSYEQYF
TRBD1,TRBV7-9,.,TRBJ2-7,TGTGCCAGCAGCCGCACCCGGGACAGAGCCTACGAGCAGTACTTC,CASSRTRDRAYEQYF
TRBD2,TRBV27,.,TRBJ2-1,TGTGCCAGCAGAGAACTAGCGGGAGGAAGGGAGTTCTTC,CASRELAGGREFF
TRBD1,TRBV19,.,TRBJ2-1,TGTGCCAGTAGTATAGTGCTCGGGACAGGGGGCGTCTATTATGAGCAGTTCTTC,CASSIVLGTGGVYYEQFF
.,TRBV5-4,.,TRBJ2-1,TGTGCCAGCAGCTTGGGGGGGCCAGGCAATGAGCAGTTCTTC,CASSLGGPGNEQFF
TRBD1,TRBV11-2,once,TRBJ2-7,TGTGCCAGCAGGAGAGGGACAGGTATCGAGCAGTACTTC,CASRRGTGIEQYF
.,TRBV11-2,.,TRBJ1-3,TGTGCCAGCACCACGGGGGGGAATGGAAACACCATATATTTT,CASTTGGNGNTIYF
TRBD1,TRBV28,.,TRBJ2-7,TGTGCCAGCAGTTTGTCGACAGGGGGCTTGGTCTACGAGCAGTACTTC,CASSLSTGGLVYEQYF
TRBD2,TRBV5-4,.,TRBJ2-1,TGTGCCAGCAGCTTGGCTACTAGCGGGCCTTACAATGAGCAGTTCTTC,CASSLATSGPYNEQFF
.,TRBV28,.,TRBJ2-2,TGTGCCAGCAGAATAAGCGAGACAGTGAACACCGGGGAGCTGTTTTTT,CASRISETVNTGELFF
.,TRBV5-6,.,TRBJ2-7,TGTGCCAGCAGCTTGTCCGGTTACTCCTACGAGCAGTACTTC,CASSLSGYSYEQYF
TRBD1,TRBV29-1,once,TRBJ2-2,TGCAGCGTTGTGAGGGGGACAGGGACGAACACCGGGGAGCTGTTTTTT,CSVVRGTGTNTGELFF
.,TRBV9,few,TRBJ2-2,TGTGCCAGCAGCGTAGGCGGGGGCAGCACCGGGGAGCTGTTTTTT,CASSVGGGSTGELFF
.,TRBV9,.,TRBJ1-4,TGTGCCAGCAGCGTAGATGGCAGATCTAATGAAAAACTGTTTTTT,CASSVDGRSNEKLFF
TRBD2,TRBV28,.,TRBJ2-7,TGTGCCAGCAGTGCTTGGGAGGGTCGACCCTACGAGCAGTACTTC,CASSAWEGRPYEQYF
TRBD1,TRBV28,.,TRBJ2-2,TGTGCCAGCAGTTTATACCCTGACAGGGGGCCTATCACCGGGGAGCTGTTTTTT,CASSLYPDRGPITGELFF
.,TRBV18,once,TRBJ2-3,TGTGCCAGCTCACCGGCTGATACGCAGTATTTT,CASSPADTQYF
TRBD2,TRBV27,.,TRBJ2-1,TGTGCCAGCAGTGCAATCCTAGCGGGAGAGGTTGAGCAGTTCTTC,CASSAILAGEVEQFF
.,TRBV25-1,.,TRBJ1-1,TGTGCCAGCCAAGGAGCAGGGTACACTGAAGCTTTCTTT,CASQGAGYTEAFF
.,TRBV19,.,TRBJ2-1,TGTGCCAGTAGTATAGCGGAGGAGCAGTTCTTC,CASSIAEEQFF
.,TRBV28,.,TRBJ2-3,TGTGCCAGCTCGCGAGGCGGTAGCACAGATACGCAGTATTTT,CASSRGGSTDTQYF
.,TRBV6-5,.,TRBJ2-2,TGTGCCAGCAGCCCCCTCCCCGGGGAGCTGTTTTTT,CASSPLPGELFF
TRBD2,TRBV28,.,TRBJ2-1,TGTGCCAGCAAAAGCGGGACCAACTACAATGAGCAGTTCTTC,CASKSGTNYNEQFF
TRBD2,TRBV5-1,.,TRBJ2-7,TGCGCCAGCAGCTTGAACAGCGGGGGCGGCTACGAGCAGTACTTC,CASSLNSGGGYEQYF